Below, 20 T cell receptor beta chains from the same sample are listed, as sequenced in a study of a mutant IDH1 vaccine in newly diagnosed glioma. The assay was immunoSEQ multiplex PCR, and TCRdb's table has in-frame clones only and misses some. The sample records 50,000 to 55,000 clones, approximately 64% being singletons. No cognate antigen is known for these TCRs. Time point specified: week 47, end of study. Doses consisted of 300 ug of mutant IDH1 20-mer peptide each, paired with topical imiquimod. The sample here was peripheral blood mononuclear cells (PBMCs), taken from a glioma patient whose treatment included an IDH1 peptide vaccine. These receptor sequences come from a man aged 35 to 55 with glioma. Some clones in this sample may be carry-over from other donors' samples.

V usage is TRBV7-9 and J usage is TRBJ1-2; D might be TRBD1 (5 bases). Between the trimmed V and J ends, which lost 1 base and 6 bases, there was a span of 9 bases. The CDR3 contains 13 residues. Germline CDR1 is SEHNR and CDR2 is FQNEAQ (reference sequence). The CDR3 is CASSLDPGDGYTF. CDR3 DNA sequence: TGTGCCAGCAGCTTAGATCCGGGGGATGGCTACACCTTC.

Worth noting for this clone: Other DNA sequences of this sample code for an identical CDR3. This chain links TRBV6-5 with TRBJ1-2; TRBD1 matches 11 bases. There are 16 residues in the CDR3. J was trimmed by 4 bases and V by 0 bases; bases with no gene match: 4. Germline V lookup: CDR1 MNHEY, CDR2 SVGAGI. CDR3 coding DNA: TGTGCCAGCAGTTACTCACGGACAGGGGGCGGCTATGGCTACACCTTC. Translated: CASSYSRTGGGYGYTF.

The chain is built from TRBV7-3 and TRBJ2-2; 14 bases line up with TRBD2. Germline lookup yields CDR1 SGHTA and CDR2 FQGTGA. This CDR3 is built from 17 residues. V lost 4 bases and J lost 4; bases outside the gene matches: 5. The CDR3 DNA is TGTGCCAGCAGCTCGGGACTAGCGGGGGTGGGCACCGGGGAGCTGTTTTTT. Encoded protein: CASSSGLAGVGTGELFF.

The chain carries TRBV5-1 and TRBJ2-3; D ambiguous. CDR3 length equals 13 residues. Trimming left V 3 bases short and J 4 bases short, with 9 bases between. CDR1 is SGHRS, CDR2 YFSETQ, per germline. The CDR3 DNA is TGCGCCAGCAGCTCAGAAGTGCCAGATACGCAGTATTTT. This translates into CASSSEVPDTQYF. The full variable domain, completed using reference TRBV5-1 and TRBJ2-3, is KAGVTQTPRYLIKTRGQQVTLSCSPISGHRSVSWYQQTPGQGLQFLFEYFSETQRNKGNFPGRFSGRQFSNSRSEMNVSTLELGDSALYLCASSSEVPDTQYFGPGTRLTVL.

The V and J genes are TRBV9 and TRBJ2-5, with 8 nucleotides matching TRBD2. Germline V gene lookup returns CDR1 SGDLS and CDR2 YYNGEE. Germline trimming cut 4 bases from V and 5 bases from J; bases unmatched to any gene: 10. This CDR3 is 15 amino acids long. CDR3 in amino acids: CASSPRGGHEETQYF. CDR3 sequence (DNA): TGTGCCAGCAGCCCCCGCGGGGGGCACGAGGAGACCCAGTACTTC.

In this sample, this clone turned up a few times. This rearrangement joins TRBV18 to TRBJ1-2, with 7 positions matching TRBD1. This CDR3 contains 13 residues. Germline values: CDR1 KGHSH, CDR2 LQKENI. V gave up 6 bases and J gave up 8 bases; unmatched junction bases: 9. This chain's CDR3 is CASSQDRAGGYTF. The CDR3 DNA reads as TGTGCCAGCTCTCAAGACAGGGCGGGAGGCTACACCTTC.

V and J are TRBV27 and TRBJ2-4; 10 bases are shared with TRBD2. The germline CDR1 and CDR2 sequences are MNHEY and SMNVEV (reference sequence). The CDR3 spans 17 residues. V gave up 6 bases and J gave up 1 base; unmatched junction bases: 9. The DNA of the CDR3 is TGTGCCAGCAGGACCTCACTAGCGGGGCAGGCCAAAAACATTCAGTACTTC. Translating it yields CASRTSLAGQAKNIQYF.

The chain combines TRBV15 with TRBJ2-7, with D unresolved. Germline CDR1 and CDR2: LNHNV and YYDKDF (reference sequence). The CDR3 length is 14 residues. The V and J ends lost 0 bases and 3 bases respectively, with 9 bases between them. The CDR3 region is CATSRDGPSYEQYF. The CDR3 DNA follows: TGTGCCACCAGCAGAGATGGGCCTAGCTACGAGCAGTACTTC. The full variable domain, in which reference TRBV15 and TRBJ2-7 provide the parts outside the CDR3, is DAMVIQNPRYQVTQFGKPVTLSCSQTLNHNVMYWYQQKSSQAPKLLFHYYDKDFNNEADTPDNFQSRRPNTSFCFLDIRSPGLGDTAMYLCATSRDGPSYEQYFGPGTRLTVT.

The genes are TRBV5-1 and TRBJ1-3; maybe TRBD1 (6 bases). Trimming pared 4 bases from V and 0 bases from J, leaving 17 bases between. CDR1 SGHRS and CDR2 YFSETQ come from the germline V gene. This CDR3 is built from 17 residues. In nucleotides, the CDR3 is TGCGCCAGCAGCCCAAGGACTACAGGGAACTCTGGAAACACCATATATTTT. Translated: CASSPRTTGNSGNTIYF.

This chain uses TRBV5-4 with TRBJ2-7; 11 nucleotides match TRBD1. V dropped 0 bases and J dropped 3; count of bases not matched to a gene: 5. Germline CDR1 is SGHNT and CDR2 is YYREEE (reference sequence). This CDR3 contains 16 residues. CDR3 loop: CASSLGSGQGVYEQYF. CDR3 nucleotide sequence: TGTGCCAGCAGCTTGGGTTCGGGACAGGGGGTCTACGAGCAGTACTTC.

This chain uses TRBV2 with TRBJ2-7; 7 bases match TRBD1. The CDR3 is made up of 15 amino acids. Looked up from germline, CDR1 is SNHLY and CDR2 is FYNNEI. V gave up 6 bases and J gave up 1 base; unmatched junction bases: 9. The CDR3 bases are TGTGCCAGCAGGCAACCCACGGGACAGTCCTACGAGCAGTACTTC. It translates to CASRQPTGQSYEQYF.

CDR3 protein: CASSGQLSGELFF. For the CDR3, the DNA is TGTGCCAGCAGTGGCCAGTTGTCCGGGGAGCTGTTTTTT. The rearrangement links TRBV6-5 to TRBJ2-2; D not certain. V shed 5 bases and J shed 6 bases, with 10 bases lying between them. The germline CDR1 and CDR2 sequences are MNHEY and SVGAGI. The CDR3 has 13 amino acids.

This rearrangement joins TRBV7-9 to TRBJ2-5; possibly TRBD1 or TRBD2 for D (5 bases each). Trimming took off 0 bases at V and 4 bases at J, with 9 bases between the two ends. The CDR3 extends over 14 amino acids. Looked up from germline, CDR1 is SEHNR and CDR2 is FQNEAQ (reference sequence). The CDR3 protein is CASSLARDPETQYF. CDR3 nucleotides: TGTGCCAGCAGCTTAGCCCGGGACCCAGAGACCCAGTACTTC.

This chain uses TRBV5-4 with TRBJ1-2; D not resolved. Trimming removed 0 bases from V and 2 bases from J, with 8 bases in between. The CDR3 totals 14 residues. The V gene's germline CDR1 is SGHNT and CDR2 YYREEE (reference sequence). The CDR3: CASSLAGVNYGYTF. The CDR3 DNA follows: TGTGCCAGCAGCTTGGCGGGTGTAAACTATGGCTACACCTTC.

The rearrangement links TRBV14 to TRBJ1-2, with D possibly being TRBD1 (5 bases). V was trimmed by 5 bases and J by 8 bases, leaving 12 bases between them. Germline V gene sequence: CDR1 SGHDN, CDR2 FVKESK. The CDR3 extends over 12 amino acids. CDR3 region: CASSSGTRGYTF. The DNA of the CDR3 is TGTGCCAGCAGCTCCGGGACTAGGGGCTACACCTTC.

This rearrangement joins TRBV15 to TRBJ2-7; maybe TRBD1 (6 bases). Germline V lookup: CDR1 LNHNV, CDR2 YYDKDF (reference sequence). Between the trimmed V and J ends, which lost 9 bases and 6 bases, there was a span of 21 bases. CDR3 length: 14 residues. CDR3 in DNA: TGTGCCACAAGAAACACAGGGAAAGTGGGCGAGCAGTACTTC. It specifies CATRNTGKVGEQYF.

The rearrangement joins TRBV7-9 to TRBJ1-2; 10 bases are a match to TRBD1. The length of the CDR3 is 13 residues. The junction had 10 bases not matched to a gene; V was cut back by 5 bases and J by 13 bases. Germline-derived CDR1 and CDR2 are SEHNR and FQNEAQ (reference sequence). CDR3 nucleotide sequence: TGTGCCAGCAGCCCACCGGGACAGGGGCTGAGCACCTTC. Translating it yields CASSPPGQGLSTF. Full variable domain (rest looked up from reference TRBV7-9 and TRBJ1-2): DTGVSQNPRHKITKRGQNVTFRCDPISEHNRLYWYRQTLGQGPEFLTYFQNEAQLEKSRLLSDRFSAERPKGSFSTLEIQRTEQGDSAMYLCASSPPGQGLSTFGSGTRLTVV.

The J gene is TRBJ1-2, the V gene TRBV5-6, with D unclear. The CDR3 consists of 12 residues. V lost 6 bases, J lost 5 bases, and 11 bases lay in between. CDR1 and CDR2 (germline): SGHDT, YYEEEE. CDR3 coding DNA: TGTGCCAGCACATCCAGCCCATATGGCTACACCTTC. Translation gives CASTSSPYGYTF.

This clone was counted a single time. The chain recombines TRBV2 with TRBJ1-3; D is unclear. Germline CDR1 SNHLY, CDR2 FYNNEI. This CDR3 contains 16 residues. V was cut by 2 bases and J by 5 bases, with 16 bases left in between. CDR3 sequence (DNA): TGTGCCAGCAGTGAAAACGGCAGGCCCCGTAGAAACACCATATATTTT. It is translated as CASSENGRPRRNTIYF.

This chain connects TRBV6-5 to TRBJ2-7; D ambiguous. Per the germline V gene, CDR1 is MNHEY and CDR2 is SVGAGI. The CDR3 runs to 15 residues. The ends were cut back, 5 bases at V and 2 bases at J, with 16 bases in the middle. CDR3 coding DNA: TGTGCCAGCAGTCTAGACTCCCTTGGCGCCTACGAGCAGTACTTC. Protein product: CASSLDSLGAYEQYF.